A single sample gave rise to the 17 T cell receptor beta chains below, sequenced in a study of blood T cells in healthy people across ages. The use of a sample-barcoded 5' primer and a J-beta primer mix characterized a second PCR of roughly 7 to 11 cycles. TCRdb passed the 5' RACE reads through MiXCR, listing each CDR3 protein once. The table includes 650,000 to 1,000,000 distinct CDR3 sequences, roughly 40% detected once. The sequenced material came from blood. These receptors were taken from a man in his late teens or twenties in good health.

This clonotype was seen ten or more times. The chain carries TRBV6-6 and TRBJ1-5, with no clear D. Germline CDR1 MNHNY, CDR2 SVGAGI (reference sequence). The CDR3 has 18 amino acids. Trimming stripped 0 bases from V and 2 bases from J, with 17 bases between. Written as DNA, the CDR3 is TGTGCCAGCAGTTACTCGAGCAGGTACTTATTTGGCAATCAGCCCCAGCATTTT. Protein: CASSYSSRYLFGNQPQHF.

J is TRBJ1-2 and V is TRBV7-9; the D is unclear. CDR1 is SEHNR, CDR2 FQNEAQ, per germline (reference sequence). The CDR3 contains 14 residues. Trimming removed 1 base at V and 8 bases at J, with 14 bases between. CDR3 in amino acids: CASSLGEGRSGYTF. The CDR3 nucleotides are TGTGCCAGCAGCTTAGGTGAGGGCAGGAGCGGCTACACCTTC.

Only a few counts were recorded for this clonotype. The chain carries TRBV4-3 and TRBJ1-6; D remains ambiguous. CDR1 LGHNA and CDR2 YSLEER come from the germline V gene. V dropped 0 bases and J dropped 8 bases, with 8 bases sitting between them. This CDR3 contains 14 residues. The CDR3 DNA follows: TGCGCCAGCAGCCAAGATCAGTCCCATTCACCCCTCCACTTT. Translation gives CASSQDQSHSPLHF.

This clonotype has ten or more counts. V gene TRBV9 combines with J gene TRBJ2-3; D not certain. CDR1 and CDR2 from the germline V gene are SGDLS and YYNGEE. The length of the CDR3 is 15 residues. V was shortened by 4 bases and J by 4 bases, with 16 bases between the two germline ends. The CDR3 here is CASSPEGYLADTQYF. The CDR3 nucleotides read TGTGCCAGCAGCCCCGAAGGCTACCTCGCAGATACGCAGTATTTT. The variable domain in full, completed from reference TRBV9 and TRBJ2-3, reads DSGVTQTPKHLITATGQRVTLRCSPRSGDLSVYWYQQSLDQGLQFLIQYYNGEERAKGNILERFSAQQFPDLHSELNLSSLELGDSALYFCASSPEGYLADTQYFGPGTRLTVL.

J is TRBJ2-2 and V is TRBV5-1; D is unresolved. The germline V gene encodes CDR1 SGHRS and CDR2 YFSETQ. V shed 3 bases and J shed 9 bases, with 6 bases lying between them. The CDR3 covers 11 residues. CDR3 nucleotide sequence: TGCGCCAGCAGCTCCGGTTGGGAGCTGTTTTTT. It translates to CASSSGWELFF.

The chain links TRBV7-2 to TRBJ2-3, with 7 bases matching TRBD2. V shed 6 bases and J 1 base; nucleotides not matched to a gene: 7. This CDR3 spans 15 amino acids. Germline V gives CDR1 SGHTA, CDR2 FQGNSA. This CDR3 is CASRSGVRGTDTQYF. DNA of the CDR3: TGTGCCAGCAGGAGCGGGGTACGTGGCACAGATACGCAGTATTTT.

This sequence joins TRBV28 and TRBJ2-1; D unresolved. Trimming removed 6 bases from V and 3 bases from J, with 12 bases in between. Germline CDR1 MDHEN, CDR2 SYDVKM. The CDR3 spans 14 residues. This chain's CDR3 is CASRPREDYNEQFF. The CDR3 DNA sequence: TGTGCCAGCAGACCTAGAGAAGACTACAATGAGCAGTTCTTC.

This clonotype was seen a few times. This chain connects TRBV20-1 to TRBJ2-3; TRBD2 agrees at 13 bases. CDR3 size: 16 residues. The germline V gene encodes CDR1 DFQATT and CDR2 SNEGSKA (reference sequence). V dropped 6 bases and J dropped 1; count of bases not matched to a gene: 7. In nucleotides, the CDR3 is TGCAGTGCGAGACTAGCGGGGGGCTTGGGCACAGATACGCAGTATTTT. It specifies CSARLAGGLGTDTQYF.

In its sample, this clonotype was seen a few times. This rearrangement joins TRBV20-1 to TRBJ1-6; TRBD1 aligns across 9 bases. Germline assignment: CDR1 DFQATT and CDR2 SNEGSKA (reference sequence). The CDR3 extends over 14 amino acids. Losses at the gene ends were 4 bases for V and 9 bases for J; bases not matched to a gene: 7. CDR3 sequence: CSATDRGVSSPLHF. CDR3 coding DNA: TGCAGTGCTACAGACAGGGGGGTTAGTTCACCCCTCCACTTT.

This clonotype was counted between two and nine times. This sequence joins TRBV6-4 and TRBJ2-7; no firm D call. Between the trimmed V and J ends, which lost 8 bases and 2 bases, there was a span of 13 bases. Germline CDR1 is MRHNA and CDR2 is SNTAGT. CDR3 length: 13 residues. CDR3 DNA sequence: TGTGCCAGCCGGAGCATCCTCACCTACGAGCAGTACTTC. Protein: CASRSILTYEQYF.

The rearrangement joins TRBV15 to TRBJ2-5; D might be TRBD1 (6 bases). CDR3 size: 11 residues. The V gene lost 7 bases and the J gene lost 11 bases, with 14 bases spanning the gap. Looked up from germline, CDR1 is LNHNV and CDR2 is YYDKDF (reference sequence). The CDR3 here is CATTQGNEQYF. The CDR3 region has the DNA TGTGCCACCACCCAGGGGAATGAGCAGTACTTC.

The chain joins TRBV25-1 to TRBJ2-5; D possibly matches TRBD1 or TRBD2 (7 bases each). In germline, CDR1 is MGHDK, CDR2 SYGVNS. This CDR3 has 15 amino acids. Trimming took off 1 base at V and 11 bases at J, with 20 bases between the two ends. Here the CDR3 reads CASSEWQGGANEQYF. DNA of the CDR3: TGTGCCAGCAGTGAATGGCAGGGGGGGGCAAATGAGCAGTACTTC.

The CDR3 is CASSSLLVDEQYF. The CDR3 bases are TGTGCCAGCAGTTCCCTCCTCGTCGATGAGCAGTACTTC. The chain uses TRBV12-3 or TRBV12-4 and TRBJ2-7, with D hard to call. Trimming took 4 bases from V and 7 from J, leaving 14 bases between them. The CDR3 is made up of 13 amino acids.

The chain has TRBV12-3 or TRBV12-4 and TRBJ2-1; 7 bases agree with TRBD1. The CDR3 is 13 residues long. Unmatched junction bases numbered 4, after V lost 6 bases and J lost 5 bases. CDR3: CASRPGQNNEQFF. CDR3 DNA sequence: TGTGCCAGCAGACCGGGACAGAACAATGAGCAGTTCTTC.

The rearrangement joins TRBV7-2 to TRBJ1-5, with D unresolved. Germline CDR1 and CDR2: SGHTA and FQGNSA. The V end lost 5 bases, the J end lost 4 bases, and 9 bases lay between the germline ends. The CDR3 consists of 13 residues. CDR3 coding DNA: TGTGCCAGCAGCCGAGCCTTTAATCAGCCCCAGCATTTT. Amino acid sequence: CASSRAFNQPQHF. The variable domain in full, completed from reference TRBV7-2 and TRBJ1-5, reads GAGVSQSPSNKVTEKGKDVELRCDPISGHTALYWYRQSLGQGLEFLIYFQGNSAPDKSGLPSDRFSAERTGGSVSTLTIQRTQQEDSAVYLCASSRAFNQPQHFGDGTRLSIL.

This clonotype has more than one count but fewer than ten. CDR3 sequence: CASREDSNNSPLHF. The CDR3, as DNA: TGTGCCAGCAGGGAGGACAGCAATAATTCACCCCTCCACTTT. The gene calls are TRBV12-3 or TRBV12-4 and TRBJ1-6; weak D call: TRBD1 (6 bases). Between the trimmed V and J ends, which lost 6 bases and 5 bases, there was a span of 11 bases. This CDR3 has 14 residues.

The chain employs TRBV28 and TRBJ1-2; the D gene is possibly TRBD1 (6 bases). Trimming removed 9 bases from V and 4 bases from J, with 18 bases in between. This CDR3 is built from 14 residues. Germline V gene data show CDR1 as MDHEN and CDR2 as SYDVKM. The CDR3 protein is CASRFQGRTYGYTF. DNA for the CDR3: TGTGCCAGTCGCTTCCAGGGGCGCACCTATGGCTACACCTTC.